A selection of T cell receptor beta chains follows, all from one sample in a study of cytomegalovirus exposure and HLA in healthy donors. Method: immunoSEQ multiplex PCR; TCRdb's copy keeps in-frame clones and lacks some. The repertoire holds under 200,000 clones, with approximately 80% as singletons. Source material: PBMCs. The receptors come from a woman in her forties or fifties in good health and CMV-seronegative. CDR3s leave out the opening cysteine and the closing phenylalanine or tryptophan. The order of the fields is CDR3 protein, V gene, J gene.

cdr3_aa: ASGGAGAYQPQH
v_call: TRBV19
j_call: TRBJ1-5

cdr3_aa: ASSANLPPFKQY
v_call: TRBV7-2
j_call: TRBJ2-7

cdr3_aa: ASNPGTKIGDTQY
v_call: TRBV6-5
j_call: TRBJ2-3

cdr3_aa: ASSEMAGRYEQY
v_call: TRBV2
j_call: NA

cdr3_aa: ASSALTSGASTDTQY
v_call: TRBV2
j_call: TRBJ2-3

cdr3_aa: ASSARDREANAEAF
v_call: TRBV7-9
j_call: TRBJ1-1

cdr3_aa: ASSETAIIFGTEAF
v_call: TRBV25-1
j_call: TRBJ1-1

cdr3_aa: ASSQDRGQGYEKLF
v_call: TRBV14
j_call: TRBJ1-4

cdr3_aa: ASSANVVGRGAGNTIY
v_call: TRBV9
j_call: TRBJ1-3

cdr3_aa: ASSSSIYEQY
v_call: TRBV6-5
j_call: NA

cdr3_aa: ASSRNSGGDEQF
v_call: TRBV7-6
j_call: TRBJ2-1

cdr3_aa: ASSWGLNEETQY
v_call: TRBV5-1
j_call: TRBJ2-5

cdr3_aa: ASSLVGTGRSYNEQF
v_call: TRBV5-5
j_call: TRBJ2-1

cdr3_aa: ARSLGVFDRSQPQH
v_call: TRBV5-3
j_call: TRBJ1-5

cdr3_aa: AIKKSGTSGSYEQY
v_call: TRBV28
j_call: TRBJ2-7

cdr3_aa: ASSLGLRSYEQY
v_call: TRBV7-6
j_call: NA

cdr3_aa: ASSPRGGYT
v_call: TRBV7-2
j_call: TRBJ1-2

cdr3_aa: ASSQAADPRSTEAF
v_call: TRBV4-3
j_call: TRBJ1-1

cdr3_aa: ASSQIKGANSGANVLT
v_call: TRBV4-3
j_call: TRBJ2-6

cdr3_aa: ASSLAGSNQPQH
v_call: TRBV5-6
j_call: TRBJ1-5

cdr3_aa: ASSYLGQGAREQY
v_call: TRBV6-5
j_call: TRBJ2-5

cdr3_aa: ASSTRQGSGTEAF
v_call: TRBV19
j_call: TRBJ1-1

cdr3_aa: ASSQQGGNSPLH
v_call: TRBV11-2
j_call: TRBJ1-6

cdr3_aa: ASSLGLAEYYEQY
v_call: TRBV4-3
j_call: TRBJ2-7

cdr3_aa: ATSMVRDNQPQH
v_call: TRBV15
j_call: TRBJ1-5

cdr3_aa: ASSLAFGTASYEQY
v_call: TRBV7-2
j_call: TRBJ2-7

cdr3_aa: ATSRGFVPGASGNTIY
v_call: TRBV15
j_call: TRBJ1-3

cdr3_aa: ASSRTRSAGNTIY
v_call: TRBV28
j_call: TRBJ1-3

cdr3_aa: ASSLEIWHEQY
v_call: TRBV7-2
j_call: TRBJ2-7

cdr3_aa: SVDRDRLQAF
v_call: TRBV29-1
j_call: TRBJ1-1

cdr3_aa: ASSFLQGINTEAF
v_call: TRBV11-2
j_call: TRBJ1-1

cdr3_aa: ASSLQNNEKLF
v_call: TRBV28
j_call: TRBJ1-4

cdr3_aa: ASSLAVGQETQY
v_call: TRBV7-9
j_call: TRBJ2-5

cdr3_aa: ASSLRAGGSPLH
v_call: TRBV19
j_call: TRBJ1-6

cdr3_aa: ASSLRDSGSYNSPLH
v_call: TRBV7-8
j_call: TRBJ1-6

cdr3_aa: ASSQVSGAAYEQY
v_call: TRBV4-3
j_call: NA

cdr3_aa: ASSWDRGGYGYT
v_call: TRBV5-6
j_call: TRBJ1-2

cdr3_aa: ASRLRTSGAVGNIQY
v_call: TRBV5-1
j_call: TRBJ2-4

cdr3_aa: ASSLSGPGEQY
v_call: TRBV5-6
j_call: TRBJ2-7

cdr3_aa: ASSSSGLAGDWDAKNIQY
v_call: TRBV19
j_call: TRBJ2-4

cdr3_aa: ASSPGGWIAQY
v_call: TRBV28
j_call: TRBJ2-3